These 30 T cell receptor beta chains share one sample of origin, sequenced in a study of blood T cell repertoires in COVID-19. Clones were read by immunoSEQ multiplex PCR, and TCRdb kept only the in-frame ones, dropping some. The repertoire includes approximately 200,000 clones, over 75% of them detected once, and around 4.5% sits in the top ten. Specimen: peripheral blood. Receptor source: a man in his fifties or sixties with acute or convalescent COVID-19.

The rearrangement uses TRBV27 and TRBJ2-1, with 10 nucleotides matching TRBD2. The CDR3 sequence is 17 residues long. Looked up from germline, CDR1 is MNHEY and CDR2 is SMNVEV (reference sequence). V lost 5 bases, J lost 3 bases, and 10 bases stayed unmatched. The CDR3 DNA follows: TGTGCCAGCAGTCTGGGGCCTATAGCGGGGGGCTACAATGAGCAGTTCTTC. Translating it yields CASSLGPIAGGYNEQFF.

The rearrangement uses TRBV12-3 or TRBV12-4 and TRBJ1-1, with D unresolved. V was pared by 2 bases and J by 7 bases, with 5 bases between. CDR3 length: 11 amino acids. The CDR3 DNA sequence: TGTGCCAGCAGTTTAACGAGTGAAGCTTTCTTT. Translation: CASSLTSEAFF.

With regard to this clone: The junction departs from germline at one end; a sequencing error may be responsible. V and J are TRBV7-6 and TRBJ1-1; TRBD1 agrees at 7 bases. From germline, CDR1 is SGHVS and CDR2 FNYEAQ. This CDR3 contains 14 residues. CDR3 region: CASTTGTVNAEAFF. The CDR3 DNA sequence: TGTGCCAGCACCACCGGGACAGTGAACGCTGAAGCTTTCTTT.

The chain employs TRBV19 and TRBJ2-1, with 9 bases aligning to TRBD1. Germline assignment: CDR1 LNHDA and CDR2 SQIVND (reference sequence). This CDR3 has 17 amino acids. The V gene end was trimmed by 6 bases and the J gene end by 5 bases; junction bases not matched to a gene: 14. This chain's CDR3 is CASRTLGTGRGHNEQFF. The CDR3 DNA sequence: TGTGCCAGTAGGACCCTCGGGACAGGGCGGGGGCACAATGAGCAGTTCTTC.

Only one count was recorded for this clone. The chain recombines TRBV6-5 with TRBJ1-2, with 8 bases aligning to TRBD1. The CDR3 contains 16 residues. V lost 4 bases, J lost 5 bases, and 12 bases stayed unmatched. Germline V lookup: CDR1 MNHEY, CDR2 SVGAGI. The CDR3 loop reads CASSSLGTGVSYGYTF. In nucleotides, the CDR3 is TGTGCCAGCAGTTCCCTCGGGACAGGAGTTTCTTATGGCTACACCTTC.

The chain recombines TRBV18 with TRBJ2-6; TRBD2 aligns across 8 bases. Germline CDR1 reads KGHSH; CDR2 reads LQKENI. The J segment lost 0 bases and the V segment lost 7 bases, leaving 11 bases of the junction unmatched. The CDR3 extends over 18 amino acids. CDR3 DNA: TGTGCCAGCTTAGGCGGGGGGCAAACATACTCTGGGGCCAACGTCCTGACTTTC. Protein product: CASLGGGQTYSGANVLTF.

The chain joins TRBV7-2 to TRBJ2-3, with D possibly matching TRBD2 (5 bases). The CDR3 length is 15 residues. The germline V gene has CDR1 SGHTA and CDR2 FQGNSA. The V end lost 5 bases, the J end lost 2 bases, and 14 bases lay between the germline ends. The CDR3 loop is CASSLIKRHTDTQYF. CDR3 DNA sequence: TGTGCCAGCAGCCTAATTAAGCGGCACACAGATACGCAGTATTTT.

The chain has TRBV29-1 and TRBJ1-5; 10 nucleotides align to TRBD1. The CDR3 consists of 17 residues. Germline V gene sequence: CDR1 SQVTM, CDR2 ANQGSEA. V was pared by 2 bases and J by 1 base, with 8 bases of the junction left unmatched. This CDR3 reads CSVEIPDRGMSNQPQHF. The CDR3 DNA reads as TGCAGCGTTGAAATACCGGACAGGGGGATGAGCAATCAGCCCCAGCATTTT.

This clone showed up just once. This sequence joins TRBV5-1 and TRBJ1-2, with 12 nucleotides matching TRBD1. CDR1 and CDR2 from the germline V gene are SGHRS and YFSETQ. The V gene end was trimmed by 3 bases and the J gene end by 4 bases; junction bases not matched to a gene: 4. The CDR3 contains 15 residues. CDR3 DNA sequence: TGCGCCAGCAGCTCGGGACAGGGGGCACCCTATGGCTACACCTTC. Its translation: CASSSGQGAPYGYTF.

V is TRBV4-1 and J is TRBJ1-1; no firm D call. CDR1 is MGHRA, CDR2 YSYEKL, per germline. Trimming cost V 3 bases and J 6 bases, with 5 bases left between them. The CDR3 loop spans 11 amino acids. CDR3 bases: TGCGCCAGCAGCCAGACTGCTGAAGCTTTCTTT. The encoded protein is CASSQTAEAFF.

This clone was detected only a few times. The V and J genes are TRBV11-1 and TRBJ1-2; 8 bases align to TRBD1. V shed 5 bases and J 6 bases; nucleotides not matched to a gene: 5. Germline values: CDR1 SGHAT, CDR2 FQDESV (reference sequence). The CDR3 spans 13 residues. Here the CDR3 DNA reads TGTGCCAGCAGCCAACAGGGGGTTGATGGCTACACCTTC. It specifies CASSQQGVDGYTF.

Written as DNA, the CDR3 is TGCGCCAGCAGCCGTTACAGGGGGGACACTGAAGCTTTCTTT. It translates to CASSRYRGDTEAFF. The chain is built from TRBV5-1 and TRBJ1-1, with 8 bases lining up with TRBD1. CDR1 is SGHRS, CDR2 YFSETQ, per germline. The CDR3 is 14 residues long. Trimming at V came to 4 bases and at J to 3 bases, leaving 5 bases not matched to a gene.

The rearrangement links TRBV11-2 to TRBJ2-7; possibly TRBD2 for D (6 bases). The CDR3 consists of 13 residues. Germline V CDR1 and CDR2: SGHAT, FQNNGV. Between the trimmed V and J ends, which lost 3 bases and 3 bases, there was a span of 9 bases. The CDR3 sequence: CASSFGTYYEQYF. The CDR3 region has the DNA TGTGCCAGCAGCTTTGGGACTTACTACGAGCAGTACTTC.

V and J are TRBV6-1 and TRBJ1-6, with TRBD1 matching 8 bases. This CDR3 is 14 amino acids long. Germline CDR1 MNHNS, CDR2 SASEGT. After removal of 3 bases from V and 7 bases from J, the junction contained 2 bases not matched to a gene. The CDR3, as DNA: TGTGCCAGCAGTGAGTACAGGGGGAATTCACCCCTCCACTTT. Protein product: CASSEYRGNSPLHF.

The genes are TRBV10-2 and TRBJ2-7; 7 bases fit TRBD1. The CDR3 length is 14 residues. V lost 7 bases and J lost 2; bases outside the gene matches: 8. Germline lookup yields CDR1 WSHSY and CDR2 SAAADI. In nucleotides, the CDR3 is TGCGCCAGCAAGCGACAGGGTGGTACCTACGAGCAGTACTTC. This gives the protein CASKRQGGTYEQYF.

The chain employs TRBV19 and TRBJ1-1, with D perhaps matching TRBD1 (6 bases). V shed 3 bases and J shed 1 base, with 15 bases lying between them. The CDR3 is 16 amino acids. CDR1 and CDR2 (germline): LNHDA, SQIVND (reference sequence). In DNA form, the CDR3 reads TGTGCCAGTAGTATTGGGGGGGCCCATGAGAACACTGAAGCTTTCTTT. Translation: CASSIGGAHENTEAFF.

V and J are TRBV5-1 and TRBJ2-1; 9 bases line up with TRBD1. Looked up from germline, CDR1 is SGHRS and CDR2 is YFSETQ. With V trimmed by 6 bases and J by 4 bases, 5 bases remained unmatched. The CDR3 is 14 amino acids. DNA for the CDR3: TGCGCCAGCAAGGGAGGGACAGGGTACAATGAGCAGTTCTTC. Encoded protein: CASKGGTGYNEQFF.

This chain joins TRBV6-6 and TRBJ2-1; D ambiguous. Deletions cut 5 bases from V and 0 bases from J, with 20 bases between. This CDR3 region has 18 residues. The germline V gene encodes CDR1 MNHNY and CDR2 SVGAGI (reference sequence). In nucleotides, the CDR3 is TGTGCCAGCAGTCCCCGGAGTGGCGTTGCCAGCTCCTACAATGAGCAGTTCTTC. Its translation: CASSPRSGVASSYNEQFF.

This clone came up once. The CDR3, as DNA: TGTGCCAGCTCACCAGGACAGGGTTTAGAGCCCCAGCATTTT. Translating it yields CASSPGQGLEPQHF. J is TRBJ1-5 and V is TRBV18; 8 bases are a match to TRBD1. V lost 2 bases to trimming and J lost 8 bases; unmatched junction nucleotides: 5. The V gene's germline CDR1 is KGHSH and CDR2 LQKENI. The CDR3 loop spans 14 amino acids.

This rearrangement joins TRBV3-1 (or the pseudogene TRBV3-2) to TRBJ2-3, with 8 bases matching TRBD1. Germline V CDR1 and CDR2: LGHDT, YNNKEL (reference sequence). The CDR3 spans 16 residues. V lost 3 bases to trimming and J lost 6 bases; unmatched junction nucleotides: 11. CDR3 protein: CASSQLGQGGPDTQYF. In DNA, the CDR3 is TGTGCCAGCAGCCAGCTAGGACAGGGTGGTCCTGATACGCAGTATTTT.

The CDR3 DNA is TGTGCCAGCAGCTTCCTTTCTGGGCGCACCGGGGAGCTGTTTTTT. This translates into CASSFLSGRTGELFF. The chain links TRBV5-8 to TRBJ2-2; D is undetermined. The CDR3 runs 15 residues. Germline assignment: CDR1 SGHTS and CDR2 YDEGEE. V dropped 2 bases and J dropped 4 bases, with 12 bases sitting between them. The full variable domain, rest sourced from reference TRBV5-8 and TRBJ2-2, is EAGVTQSPTHLIKTRGQQATLRCSPISGHTSVYWYQQALGLGLQFLLWYDEGEERNRGNFPPRFSGRQFPNYSSELNVNALELEDSALYLCASSFLSGRTGELFFGEGSRLTVL.

This clone was seen a handful of times. The V gene is TRBV27, the J gene TRBJ1-2; TRBD1 matches 7 bases. CDR1 and CDR2 (germline): MNHEY, SMNVEV (reference sequence). The CDR3 runs 14 residues. V lost 3 bases, J lost 4 bases, and 5 bases stayed unmatched. CDR3 sequence: CASSFDRDFYGYTF. The CDR3 nucleotides are TGTGCCAGCAGTTTCGACAGGGACTTCTATGGCTACACCTTC.

The rearrangement joins TRBV6-5 to TRBJ2-7; 9 nucleotides agree with TRBD2. The V gene's germline CDR1 is MNHEY and CDR2 SVGAGI. This CDR3 is 15 amino acids long. V shed 6 bases and J 4 bases; nucleotides not matched to a gene: 10. CDR3 sequence: CASSGALAGEYEQYF. CDR3 nucleotides: TGTGCCAGCAGCGGGGCACTAGCGGGCGAGTACGAGCAGTACTTC.

Turning to this clone: A junction boundary mismatches the germline segment, possibly from a read error. The chain uses TRBV7-9 and TRBJ2-1, with no clear D. In germline, CDR1 is SEHNR, CDR2 FQNEAQ (reference sequence). The CDR3 length is 11 residues. The CDR3 sequence: CASSFSAAALF. CDR3 in DNA: TGTGCCAGCAGCTTCTCGGCGGCCGCGCTCTTC.

V is TRBV18 and J is TRBJ2-7; 11 bases are shared with TRBD2. There are 13 residues in the CDR3. The germline CDR1 and CDR2 sequences are KGHSH and LQKENI. Unmatched junction bases numbered 5, after V lost 6 bases and J lost 7 bases. The CDR3 sequence: CASSTSGGREQYF. The CDR3, as DNA: TGTGCCAGCTCTACTAGCGGGGGCCGGGAGCAGTACTTC.

This clone was picked up one time. The rearrangement uses TRBV30 and TRBJ1-5; D unclear. With 2 bases removed from V and 0 bases from J, the gap between germline ends came to 5 bases. CDR1 and CDR2 from the germline V gene are GTSNPN and SVGIG (reference sequence). The length of the CDR3 is 13 residues. CDR3 in amino acids: CAWSRDSNQPQHF. Written as DNA, the CDR3 is TGTGCCTGGAGTCGAGATAGCAATCAGCCCCAGCATTTT.

The sample holds one count of this clone. The chain combines TRBV2 with TRBJ2-7, with 8 bases that match TRBD1. V was clipped by 8 bases and J by 4 bases; unmatched bases: 10. This CDR3 has 14 residues. The germline V gene encodes CDR1 SNHLY and CDR2 FYNNEI. The CDR3 DNA reads TGTGCCAGCCGGGCGGAACAGGGGGGTTACGAGCAGTACTTC. The encoded protein is CASRAEQGGYEQYF. The whole variable domain, filled in from reference TRBV2 and TRBJ2-7, reads EPEVTQTPSHQVTQMGQEVILRCVPISNHLYFYWYRQILGQKVEFLVSFYNNEISEKSEIFDDQFSVERPDGSNFTLKIRSTKLEDSAMYFCASRAEQGGYEQYFGPGTRLTVT.

CDR3 sequence (DNA): TGTGCCAGCAGTACGATAGTTAATGAAAAACTGTTTTTT. Its protein product is CASSTIVNEKLFF. This chain connects TRBV2 to TRBJ1-4; D unresolved. Germline V gives CDR1 SNHLY, CDR2 FYNNEI. Between the trimmed V and J ends, which lost 5 bases and 4 bases, there was a span of 8 bases. CDR3 length: 13 amino acids.

This clone occurred a few times. The CDR3: CASSEQPGQGYEQFF. CDR3 DNA: TGTGCCAGCAGCGAGCAACCGGGACAGGGGTATGAGCAGTTCTTC. This rearrangement joins TRBV9 to TRBJ2-1, with TRBD1 matching 10 bases. The junction had 8 bases not matched to a gene; V was cut back by 3 bases and J by 8 bases. Germline V gene lookup returns CDR1 SGDLS and CDR2 YYNGEE. The CDR3 has 15 amino acids.

This chain joins TRBV12-5 and TRBJ2-7; D remains ambiguous. The CDR3 sequence is 15 residues long. V lost 5 bases and J 0 bases, leaving 14 bases between the germline ends. From germline, CDR1 is LGHNT and CDR2 FRNRAP. CDR3 amino acids: CASGDWQRSSYEQYF. The CDR3 bases are TGTGCTAGTGGTGATTGGCAACGGAGCTCCTACGAGCAGTACTTC.